The subject of this entry is one T cell receptor (beta chain). Antigen unknown. CDR3 size: 14 residues. CDR1 SGHTA and CDR2 FQGTGA come from the germline V gene. This entry comes from a study of CXCR3-negative and CXCR3-positive naive CD8 T cells. Overall study findings and caveats: Within a donor, both naive subsets shared TRBV-TRBJ usage, unlike memory cells. Cryopreservation partially decreased CXCR3 expression, and most assays used fresh PBMCs. Sequencing showed both naive subsets with comparably high diversity, and memory CD8+ cells much lower. CD5 surface expression was similar among naive subsets, and TCR strength was estimated by inference from TRB CDR3 properties. Against CXCR3-negative naive cells, CXCR3-positive naive cells showed more hydrophobic TRB CDR3s.

In preparing the TRB cDNA libraries, 5' RACE with UMI labels was used. TCRdb processed the 5' RACE reads again and assigns one entry to each CDR3 protein, with no DNA. Its table lists about 89,000 distinct CDR3 sequences. Sequencing was done on a sample of naive CXCR3+ CD8+ T cells from blood. Subset noted: CD45RO-CCR7+CD27+CD95- naive CD8+ T cells expressing CXCR3 (TNR3+). The sequence was obtained from a human donor in good health. Some clones in this sample may be carry-over from other donors' samples. The gene calls are TRBV7-3 and TRBJ2-3; TCRdb's D call, TRBD1, is unchecked because there is no DNA. This CDR3 reads CASTFAGGPDTQYF.